This T cell receptor beta chain was found in a study of OX40 agonist ivuxolimab in advanced cancers. The wider study: Prior anti-PD-1, anti-PD-L1 or anti-CTLA-4 therapy did not bar entry, and about 40% had some. Three patients showed partial responses: one hepatocellular carcinoma and two cutaneous melanoma cases.

This table comes from immunoSEQ multiplex PCR, and its TCRdb copy is limited to in-frame clones, with some not included. The sample carries about 72,000 clones, less than 90% recorded once. Germline V gene sequence: CDR1 SGHRS, CDR2 YFSETQ. V dropped 0 bases and J dropped 10; count of bases not matched to a gene: 7. This CDR3 is 14 amino acids long. This TCR was recovered from an adult with an advanced solid tumor such as melanoma, head and neck, liver or kidney cancer. Sequences were derived from CD4+ or CD8+ T cells sorted from blood, sampled in a trial of the OX40 agonist ivuxolimab. The rearrangement joins TRBV5-1 to TRBJ2-1, with 7 bases identical to TRBD1. The CDR3, as DNA: TGCGCCAGCAGCTTGGGACAGGGTCGAGAGGAGCAGTTCTTC. It specifies CASSLGQGREEQFF.